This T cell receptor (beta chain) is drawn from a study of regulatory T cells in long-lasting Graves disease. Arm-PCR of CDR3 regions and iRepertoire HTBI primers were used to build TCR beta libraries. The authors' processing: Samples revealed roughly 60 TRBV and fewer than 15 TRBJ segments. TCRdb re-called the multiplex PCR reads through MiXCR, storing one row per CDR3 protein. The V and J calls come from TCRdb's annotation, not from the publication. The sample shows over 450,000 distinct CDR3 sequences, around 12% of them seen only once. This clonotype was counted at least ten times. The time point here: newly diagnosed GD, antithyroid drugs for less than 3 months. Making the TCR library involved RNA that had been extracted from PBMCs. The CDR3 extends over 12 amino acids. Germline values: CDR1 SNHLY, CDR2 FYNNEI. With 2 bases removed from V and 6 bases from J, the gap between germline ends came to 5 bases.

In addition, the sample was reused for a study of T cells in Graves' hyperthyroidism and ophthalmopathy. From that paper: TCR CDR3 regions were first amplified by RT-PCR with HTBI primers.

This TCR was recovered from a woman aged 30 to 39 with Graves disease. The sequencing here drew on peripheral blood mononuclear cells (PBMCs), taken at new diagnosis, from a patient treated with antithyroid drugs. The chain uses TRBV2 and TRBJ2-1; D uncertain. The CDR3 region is CASSEQTNEQFF. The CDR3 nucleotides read TGTGCCAGCAGTGAACAGACCAATGAGCAGTTCTTC.